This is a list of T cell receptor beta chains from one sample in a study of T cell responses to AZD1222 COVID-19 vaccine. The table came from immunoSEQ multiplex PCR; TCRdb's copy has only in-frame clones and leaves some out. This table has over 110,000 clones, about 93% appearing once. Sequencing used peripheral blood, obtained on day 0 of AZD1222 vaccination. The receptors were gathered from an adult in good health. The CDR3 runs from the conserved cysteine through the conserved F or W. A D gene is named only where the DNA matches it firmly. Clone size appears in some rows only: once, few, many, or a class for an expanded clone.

DNA: TGTGCCAGCAGCTTGTTGAACGAGCTTGGAAAAGAGACCCAGTACTTC
CDR3: CASSLLNELGKETQYF
length: 16
J: TRBJ2-5
size: few
D: NA
V: TRBV7-6

DNA: TGTGCCAGCAGTTACGGGCGTTTGGACACTGAAGCTTTCTTT
CDR3: CASSYGRLDTEAFF
length: 14
J: TRBJ1-1
size: NA
D: NA
V: TRBV6-5

DNA: TGTGCCAGCAGTTACGCCGGGTGGCAGGCGGAAGGCTACACCTTC
CDR3: CASSYAGWQAEGYTF
length: 15
J: TRBJ1-2
size: NA
D: NA
V: TRBV6-5

DNA: TGCGCCAGCAGCCCGGGCAGGGGTTGGGCTGAAGCTTTCTTT
CDR3: CASSPGRGWAEAFF
length: 14
J: TRBJ1-1
size: NA
D: NA
V: TRBV4-3

DNA: TGCGCCAGCAGCCAGGAGGCGAACACTGAAGCTTTCTTT
CDR3: CASSQEANTEAFF
length: 13
J: TRBJ1-1
size: NA
D: NA
V: TRBV5-1

DNA: TGTGCCAGCAGCCAAGATCCCACCATCTCCTCCTACAATGAGCAGTTCTTC
CDR3: CASSQDPTISSYNEQFF
length: 17
J: TRBJ2-1
size: NA
D: NA
V: TRBV3-1/TRBV3-2

DNA: TGTGCCAGCTCACTACAGGGGACCTCTGGGGCCAACGTCCTGACTTTC
CDR3: CASSLQGTSGANVLTF
length: 16
J: TRBJ2-6
size: NA
D: TRBD1
V: TRBV18

DNA: TGTGCCAGCAGCGAGGTGACAGGCCCCTACAATGAGCAGTTCTTC
CDR3: CASSEVTGPYNEQFF
length: 15
J: TRBJ2-1
size: NA
D: NA
V: TRBV9

DNA: TGTGCCATCAGTGAAACCCCCTCAGGGGCCGGGGAGCAGTACTTC
CDR3: CAISETPSGAGEQYF
length: 15
J: TRBJ2-7
size: NA
D: NA
V: TRBV10-3

DNA: TGTGCCAGCAGTTTGGGTCCTAACTATGGCTACACCTTC
CDR3: CASSLGPNYGYTF
length: 13
J: TRBJ1-2
size: NA
D: NA
V: TRBV12-3/TRBV12-4

DNA: TGTGCCAGCAGTTTATCATCAGGGGACGGGGCCGGGGAGCTGTTTTTT
CDR3: CASSLSSGDGAGELFF
length: 16
J: TRBJ2-2
size: NA
D: NA
V: TRBV27

DNA: TGCGCCAGCAGCCAAGACAACCTGCAGCCCCAGCATTTT
CDR3: CASSQDNLQPQHF
length: 13
J: TRBJ1-5
size: once
D: NA
V: TRBV4-1

DNA: TGTGCCAGCAGCGTAGGATTCAGTCAGCCCCAGCATTTT
CDR3: CASSVGFSQPQHF
length: 13
J: TRBJ1-5
size: NA
D: NA
V: TRBV7-2

DNA: TGTGCCAGCAGAATCTGGTCCTCGGAGACCCAGTACTTC
CDR3: CASRIWSSETQYF
length: 13
J: TRBJ2-5
size: NA
D: NA
V: TRBV9

DNA: TGTGCCAGTAGTGCGGACAGGGACACTGAAGCTTTCTTT
CDR3: CASSADRDTEAFF
length: 13
J: TRBJ1-1
size: NA
D: TRBD1
V: TRBV19

DNA: TGTGCCAGCAGTTACGAGTTCGGACAGGAGCTTAACTATGGCTACACCTTC
CDR3: CASSYEFGQELNYGYTF
length: 17
J: TRBJ1-2
size: NA
D: TRBD1
V: TRBV6-2/TRBV6-3

DNA: TGTGCCAGCAGCCGAAGTAACCGGGACTCAATACTAAGAGATACGCAGTATTTT
CDR3: CASSRSNRDSILRDTQYF
length: 18
J: TRBJ2-3
size: NA
D: NA
V: TRBV6-2/TRBV6-3

DNA: TGCGCCAGCCGGGACGCATCGAGGGTCCTCCACTTT
CDR3: CASRDASRVLHF
length: 12
J: TRBJ1-6
size: NA
D: NA
V: TRBV23-1

DNA: TGTGCCACCAGCAGAGAGGGAGGGGGTTACGAGCAGTACTTC
CDR3: CATSREGGGYEQYF
length: 14
J: TRBJ2-7
size: NA
D: NA
V: TRBV15

DNA: TGTGCCAGCAGTGGCTCGACCCTCCGGGGGGGCTACACCTTC
CDR3: CASSGSTLRGGYTF
length: 14
J: TRBJ1-2
size: NA
D: NA
V: TRBV25-1

DNA: TGTGCCATCAGTGATGGGGGACTAGCGGGAGCCGAGCAGTTCTTC
CDR3: CAISDGGLAGAEQFF
length: 15
J: TRBJ2-1
size: NA
D: TRBD2
V: TRBV10-3

DNA: TGTGCCACTCTGGGGGGGGCAGGCGAGCAGTACTTC
CDR3: CATLGGAGEQYF
length: 12
J: TRBJ2-7
size: few
D: NA
V: TRBV19

DNA: TGTGCCTGGAGTTTTCCAGGGGGCAGATACGAGCAGTACTTC
CDR3: CAWSFPGGRYEQYF
length: 14
J: TRBJ2-7
size: NA
D: TRBD1
V: TRBV30

DNA: TGTGCCAGCAGTTATTGGGCAGGGGACACTGAAGCTTTCTTT
CDR3: CASSYWAGDTEAFF
length: 14
J: TRBJ1-1
size: NA
D: NA
V: TRBV6-2/TRBV6-3

DNA: TGTGCCAGCAGCCTCGGACAGGGTGAAGCTTTCTTT
CDR3: CASSLGQGEAFF
length: 12
J: TRBJ1-1
size: NA
D: TRBD1
V: TRBV7-9

DNA: TGTGCCAGCAGCCCAAGACCCCGGGGACAGGGGTACAATGAGCAGTTCTTC
CDR3: CASSPRPRGQGYNEQFF
length: 17
J: TRBJ2-1
size: once
D: TRBD1
V: TRBV7-2

DNA: TGTGCCAGTAGTCCAGGACAAGTCTCCTACGAGCAGTACTTC
CDR3: CASSPGQVSYEQYF
length: 14
J: TRBJ2-7
size: NA
D: NA
V: TRBV19

DNA: TGCGCCAGCAGCCAAGAATTTTATTTAAGTTATGGCTACACCTTC
CDR3: CASSQEFYLSYGYTF
length: 15
J: TRBJ1-2
size: NA
D: NA
V: TRBV4-1

DNA: TGTGCCTGGAGTTCCTCCTACGGCGACCTGACTTTC
CDR3: CAWSSSYGDLTF
length: 12
J: TRBJ2-6
size: NA
D: NA
V: TRBV30

DNA: TGTGCCAGCAGCTTGTCTCCGGGGGGCAACCAAGAGACCCAGTACTTC
CDR3: CASSLSPGGNQETQYF
length: 16
J: TRBJ2-5
size: once
D: NA
V: TRBV5-4

DNA: TGTGCCAGCTCGCCCGGACAGTTGACGAACATTCAGTACTTC
CDR3: CASSPGQLTNIQYF
length: 14
J: TRBJ2-4
size: NA
D: NA
V: TRBV18

DNA: TGTGCCAGCAGTGCCCCGGGGGCTGGCTACACCTTC
CDR3: CASSAPGAGYTF
length: 12
J: TRBJ1-2
size: NA
D: NA
V: TRBV12-3/TRBV12-4

DNA: TGTGCCAGCAGCTTAGCGGGATTCCTGGCTAGCACAGATACGCAGTATTTT
CDR3: CASSLAGFLASTDTQYF
length: 17
J: TRBJ2-3
size: once
D: NA
V: TRBV7-8

DNA: TGTGCCAGCTCACCCCGGGCAGGGGAGACCTACGAGCAGTACTTC
CDR3: CASSPRAGETYEQYF
length: 15
J: TRBJ2-7
size: NA
D: NA
V: TRBV18

DNA: TGTGCCAGCAGTTACTCGACAGGGTACGAGCAGTACTTC
CDR3: CASSYSTGYEQYF
length: 13
J: TRBJ2-7
size: few
D: TRBD1
V: TRBV6-2/TRBV6-3

DNA: TGTGCCAGCAGTTGGGGGGACAGATATAATTCACCCCTCCACTTT
CDR3: CASSWGDRYNSPLHF
length: 15
J: TRBJ1-6
size: NA
D: TRBD1
V: TRBV27

DNA: TGTGCCAGCAGCTTAGGAGGCCACGGGGAGCTGTTTTTT
CDR3: CASSLGGHGELFF
length: 13
J: TRBJ2-2
size: NA
D: NA
V: TRBV7-3

DNA: TGCGCCAGCAGCCGGGGACAGGGGTTCTCTGGCTACACCTTC
CDR3: CASSRGQGFSGYTF
length: 14
J: TRBJ1-2
size: NA
D: TRBD1
V: TRBV4-3

DNA: TGTGCCAGCAGGGGGACAGCCAACAATTCACCCCTCCACTTT
CDR3: CASRGTANNSPLHF
length: 14
J: TRBJ1-6
size: NA
D: TRBD1
V: TRBV2

DNA: TGTGCCACCAGTGCAGGACAGGGCCCGGCCAGGGCTGAAGCTTTCTTT
CDR3: CATSAGQGPARAEAFF
length: 16
J: TRBJ1-1
size: NA
D: TRBD1
V: TRBV24-1

DNA: TGTGCCATCAGTGAATCTGGGCCCTTAGGAGAGCTGTTTTTT
CDR3: CAISESGPLGELFF
length: 14
J: TRBJ2-2
size: NA
D: NA
V: TRBV10-3

DNA: TGTGCCAGCGCTCGCCGAAGCCCCCCCACGGGGTTCAATCAGCCCCAGCATTTT
CDR3: CASARRSPPTGFNQPQHF
length: 18
J: TRBJ1-5
size: NA
D: NA
V: TRBV27

DNA: TGTGCCAGCAGCCCAGTTGGCGGGATGGCGGGGGAGCTGTTTTTT
CDR3: CASSPVGGMAGELFF
length: 15
J: TRBJ2-2
size: NA
D: NA
V: TRBV6-2/TRBV6-3

DNA: TGTGCCAGCAGCGTAGATCCGGGCCGCTCTGGAAACACCATATATTTT
CDR3: CASSVDPGRSGNTIYF
length: 16
J: TRBJ1-3
size: NA
D: NA
V: TRBV9

DNA: TGTGCCAGCAGCTCCCTAGCGGGGAGCTCCTACGAGCAGTACTTC
CDR3: CASSSLAGSSYEQYF
length: 15
J: TRBJ2-7
size: NA
D: TRBD2
V: TRBV7-8

DNA: TGTGCCTGGACCACAGGGGTTTCTAATGAAAAACTGTTTTTT
CDR3: CAWTTGVSNEKLFF
length: 14
J: TRBJ1-4
size: NA
D: TRBD1
V: TRBV30

DNA: TGTGCCAGCAGTCCTACGCCCGGGGCCAACGTCCTGACTTTC
CDR3: CASSPTPGANVLTF
length: 14
J: TRBJ2-6
size: NA
D: NA
V: TRBV28

DNA: TGTGCCAGCTACGGGGGAAGCAATCAGCCCCAGCATTTT
CDR3: CASYGGSNQPQHF
length: 13
J: TRBJ1-5
size: NA
D: NA
V: TRBV6-4

DNA: TGCGCCAGCAGTGAGTCGGTAGCGGGAGGGTATTACAATGAGCAGTTCTTC
CDR3: CASSESVAGGYYNEQFF
length: 17
J: TRBJ2-1
size: NA
D: TRBD2
V: TRBV10-1

DNA: TGTGCCAGTAGTATGACAGAACAAGAGACCCAGTACTTC
CDR3: CASSMTEQETQYF
length: 13
J: TRBJ2-5
size: NA
D: NA
V: TRBV19

DNA: TGCAGCGTTCATCAGGACACTGAAGCTTTCTTT
CDR3: CSVHQDTEAFF
length: 11
J: TRBJ1-1
size: NA
D: NA
V: TRBV29-1

DNA: TGTGCCAGCAGCTTGTCGGCTCGCCTCAATGAGCAGTTCTTC
CDR3: CASSLSARLNEQFF
length: 14
J: TRBJ2-1
size: NA
D: NA
V: TRBV5-8

DNA: TGCAGTGCTAGTGGGAGGATGGGCAATGAGCAGTTCTTC
CDR3: CSASGRMGNEQFF
length: 13
J: TRBJ2-1
size: NA
D: NA
V: TRBV20-1

DNA: TGTGCCACCCGATCGAGGGAGGGCCCCGGTGAGCAGTTCTTC
CDR3: CATRSREGPGEQFF
length: 14
J: TRBJ2-1
size: NA
D: TRBD2
V: TRBV15